These T cell receptor beta chains were read from a single sample in a study of identical twins. One entry per CDR3 protein results from TCRdb running MiXCR on the 5' RACE reads. The repertoire holds hundreds of thousands of distinct CDR3 sequences, with over 11% as singletons. The sequenced material came from memory (CD45RO+) T cells sorted from blood. These receptors originate from a woman aged 18-29 years in good health. CDR3s include the opening cysteine and the closing phenylalanine or tryptophan. D genes are given only for firm matches. The size field is filled for only some rows; it gives once, few, many or a size class.

J | size | V | D | CDR3 | DNA
TRBJ2-3 | few | TRBV7-6 | . | CASSLGGGFADTQYF | TGTGCCAGCAGCCTAGGGGGTGGGTTCGCAGATACGCAGTATTTT
TRBJ2-3 | . | TRBV3-1 | . | CASSQGSNTDTQYF | TGTGCCAGCAGCCAAGGGTCCAACACAGATACGCAGTATTTT
TRBJ1-1 | many | TRBV29-1 | . | CSVVRATEAFF | TGCAGCGTAGTTAGAGCGACTGAAGCTTTCTTT
TRBJ2-7 | . | TRBV2 | . | CASSESQALRGEYF | TGTGCCAGCAGTGAATCTCAGGCCCTAAGGGGGGAGTACTTC
TRBJ1-2 | few | TRBV4-3 | . | CARRPASINYGYTF | TGCGCTCGTAGACCCGCTTCCATTAACTATGGCTACACCTTC
TRBJ1-4 | many | TRBV12-3/TRBV12-4 | . | CASSLVGNEKLFF | TGTGCCAGCAGTTTAGTTGGGAATGAAAAACTGTTTTTT
TRBJ1-1 | few | TRBV5-1 | . | CASSLSPTVMNTEAFF | TGCGCCAGCAGCTTGTCCCCCACAGTGATGAACACTGAAGCTTTCTTT
TRBJ2-1 | few | TRBV4-3 | TRBD2 | CASSLHLGTSGRGNEQFF | TGCGCCAGCAGCCTTCACCTAGGGACTAGCGGGAGAGGCAATGAGCAGTTCTTC
TRBJ1-1 | . | TRBV6-5 | . | CASSSSRNTEAFF | .
TRBJ2-3 | many | TRBV7-2 | . | CASSYKPSTDTQYF | TGTGCCAGCAGCTACAAGCCTAGCACAGATACGCAGTATTTT
TRBJ2-7 | many | TRBV27 | . | CASSPTGPYEQYF | TGTGCCAGCAGTCCGACAGGTCCCTACGAGCAGTACTTC
TRBJ1-2 | . | TRBV4-1 | . | CASSQDPTLYGYTF | TGCGCCAGCAGCCAAGATCCCACCCTCTATGGCTACACCTTC
TRBJ2-5 | . | TRBV9 | . | CASSVSWGSQETQYF | TGTGCCAGCAGCGTGTCCTGGGGTTCCCAAGAGACCCAGTACTTC
TRBJ2-3 | . | TRBV29-1 | . | CSVAWDPRTDTQYF | TGCAGCGTTGCGTGGGACCCACGCACAGATACGCAGTATTTT
TRBJ2-1 | few | TRBV5-1 | TRBD1 | CASRPTGTGADNEQFF | TGCGCCAGCAGGCCCACCGGGACAGGGGCGGACAATGAGCAGTTCTTC
TRBJ2-3 | . | TRBV3-1 | . | CASSQDYEGLDTQYF | TGTGCCAGCAGCCAAGATTACGAGGGCTTGGATACGCAGTATTTT
TRBJ2-1 | many | TRBV12-3/TRBV12-4 | . | CASTLGRYNEQFF | TGTGCCAGCACCTTGGGACGGTACAATGAGCAGTTCTTC
TRBJ2-5 | . | TRBV7-6 | . | CASGVTGIAETQYF | TGTGCCAGCGGAGTGACCGGGATAGCGGAGACCCAGTACTTC
TRBJ1-2 | . | TRBV20-1 | . | CSARMALGYGYTF | TGCAGTGCTAGGATGGCCCTCGGCTATGGCTACACCTTC